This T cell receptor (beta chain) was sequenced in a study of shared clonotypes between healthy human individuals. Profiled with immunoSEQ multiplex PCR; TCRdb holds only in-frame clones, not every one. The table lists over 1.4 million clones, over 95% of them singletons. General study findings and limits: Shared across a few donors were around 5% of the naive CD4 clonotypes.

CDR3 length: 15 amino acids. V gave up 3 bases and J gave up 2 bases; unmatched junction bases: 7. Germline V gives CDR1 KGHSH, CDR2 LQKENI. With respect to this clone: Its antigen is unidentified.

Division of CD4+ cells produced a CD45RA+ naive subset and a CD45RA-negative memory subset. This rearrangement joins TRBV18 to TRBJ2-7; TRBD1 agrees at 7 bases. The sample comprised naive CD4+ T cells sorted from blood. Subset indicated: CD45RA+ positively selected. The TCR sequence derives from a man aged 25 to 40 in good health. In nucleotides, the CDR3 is TGTGCCAGCTCACCGGTCAACAGGGGAACCTACGAGCAGTACTTC. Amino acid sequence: CASSPVNRGTYEQYF.